These T cell receptor beta chains were read from a single sample in a study of CXCR3-negative and CXCR3-positive naive CD8 T cells. TCRdb reprocessed the 5' RACE reads and reports one entry per CDR3 protein, with no DNA. The sample totals roughly 8,700 distinct CDR3 sequences; its top ten clones hold around 2%. The specimen was naive CXCR3- CD8+ T cells from blood. All receptors derive from a human donor in good health. Some clones in this sample may be carry-over from other donors' samples. CDR3s include the opening cysteine and the closing phenylalanine or tryptophan. Each record gives: V gene, J gene, clone size, CDR3 protein. The size of a clone is reported for some rows only, either as once, few or many, or as a class for expanded clones.

>TRBV29-1|TRBJ1-3|.
CSVMSGSGNTIYF
>TRBV27|TRBJ2-1|.
CASSNGQGFHNEQFF
>TRBV12-3/TRBV12-4|TRBJ2-1|medium-sized
CASSPFAGVVNEQFF
>TRBV29-1|TRBJ2-1|medium-sized
CSALMTSGIYNEQFF
>TRBV20-1|TRBJ1-4|.
CSARGWDRGEKLFF
>TRBV6-5|TRBJ2-2|medium-sized
CASSYSSRRGKAGELFF
>TRBV20-1|TRBJ2-1|.
CSAKGLAAYNEQFF
>TRBV14|TRBJ1-1|.
CASSQDVQLNTEAFF
>TRBV29-1|TRBJ2-2|.
CSVEDHNVNTGELFF
>TRBV4-1|TRBJ2-7|.
CASSQDADSYEQYF
>TRBV12-3/TRBV12-4|TRBJ2-3|.
CASSAGVDTQYF
>TRBV28|TRBJ2-7|.
CASSLTAEGDEQYF
>TRBV27|TRBJ2-7|.
CASSPRLAGALLSYEQYF
>TRBV28|TRBJ2-1|medium-sized
CASSLGDSAYNEQFF
>TRBV20-1|TRBJ2-1|medium-sized
CSARGVFRDNEQFF
>TRBV7-9|TRBJ2-1|.
CASSFSPGNHEQFF
>TRBV11-2|TRBJ2-1|medium-sized
CASSLLQSGQYYNEQFF
>TRBV13|TRBJ2-5|.
CASSLPEYETQYF
>TRBV7-9|TRBJ1-2|medium-sized
CASSFEQVGYTF
>TRBV25-1|TRBJ1-4|medium-sized
CASSESGVNEKLFF
>TRBV5-1|TRBJ2-5|.
CASSYYGLDGQETQYF
>TRBV12-3/TRBV12-4|TRBJ2-1|medium-sized
CASTRTGTGGSSYNEQFF
>TRBV29-1|TRBJ2-7|medium-sized
CSVKTGAAYEQYF
>TRBV20-1|TRBJ2-7|.
CSARTGSRYEQYF
>TRBV7-6|TRBJ1-1|.
CASSLLQGAVEAFF